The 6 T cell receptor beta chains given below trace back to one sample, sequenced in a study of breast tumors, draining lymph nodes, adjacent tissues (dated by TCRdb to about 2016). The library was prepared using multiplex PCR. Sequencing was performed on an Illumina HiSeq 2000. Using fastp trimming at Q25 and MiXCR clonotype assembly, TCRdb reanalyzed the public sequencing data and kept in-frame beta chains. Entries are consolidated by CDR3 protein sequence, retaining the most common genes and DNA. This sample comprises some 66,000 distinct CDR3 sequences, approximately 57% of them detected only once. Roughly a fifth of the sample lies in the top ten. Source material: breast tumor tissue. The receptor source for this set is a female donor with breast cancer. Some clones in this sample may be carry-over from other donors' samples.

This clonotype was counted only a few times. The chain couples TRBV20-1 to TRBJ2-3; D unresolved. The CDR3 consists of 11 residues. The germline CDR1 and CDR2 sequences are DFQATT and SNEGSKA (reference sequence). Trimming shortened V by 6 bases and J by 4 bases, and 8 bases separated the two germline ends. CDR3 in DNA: TGCAGTGCGAGGTACGCAGATACGCAGTATTTT. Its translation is CSARYADTQYF.

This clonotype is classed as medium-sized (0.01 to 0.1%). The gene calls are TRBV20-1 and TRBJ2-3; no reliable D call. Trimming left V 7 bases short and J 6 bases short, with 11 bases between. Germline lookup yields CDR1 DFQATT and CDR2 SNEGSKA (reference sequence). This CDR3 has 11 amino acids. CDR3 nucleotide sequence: TGCAGTGGAGGATTTCAGGATACGCAGTATTTT. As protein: CSGGFQDTQYF.

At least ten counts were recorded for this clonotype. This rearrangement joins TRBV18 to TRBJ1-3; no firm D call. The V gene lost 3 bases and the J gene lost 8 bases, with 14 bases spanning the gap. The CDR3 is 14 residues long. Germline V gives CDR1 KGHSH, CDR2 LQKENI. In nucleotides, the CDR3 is TGTGCCAGCTCACCGATCGCTTCGAGGGACACCATATATTTT. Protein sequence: CASSPIASRDTIYF.

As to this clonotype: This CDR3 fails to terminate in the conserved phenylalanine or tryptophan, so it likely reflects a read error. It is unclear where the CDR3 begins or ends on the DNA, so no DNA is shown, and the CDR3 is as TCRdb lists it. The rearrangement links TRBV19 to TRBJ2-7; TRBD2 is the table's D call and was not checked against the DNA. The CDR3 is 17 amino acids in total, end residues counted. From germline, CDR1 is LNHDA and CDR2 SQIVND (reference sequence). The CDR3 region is CASSTLLRTSGRGVQSS.

CDR3 sequence: CASSLARQTGELFF. The CDR3 DNA sequence: TGTGCCAGCAGCTTAGCGCGCCAGACCGGGGAGCTGTTTTTT. The rearrangement uses TRBV7-2 and TRBJ2-2; D ambiguous. In germline, CDR1 is SGHTA, CDR2 FQGNSA. The CDR3 length is 14 residues. The V and J ends lost 0 bases and 5 bases respectively, with 7 bases between them.

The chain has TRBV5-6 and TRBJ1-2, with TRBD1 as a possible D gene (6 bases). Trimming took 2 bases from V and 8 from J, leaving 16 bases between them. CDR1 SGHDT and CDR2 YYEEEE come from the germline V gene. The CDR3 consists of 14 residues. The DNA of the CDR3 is TGTGCCAGCAGCTTTTTGGGTACGGGGGCAGGCTACACCTTC. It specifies CASSFLGTGAGYTF.